This note documents a single TCR beta chain sequence. Its antigen is not yet known. No per-base quality is available; no much larger clone lies one base away. Between the V and J ends, shortened by 5 bases and 8 bases respectively, the junction contains 16 bases. For CDR1 and CDR2, the germline V gene lists MNHEY and SVGAGI. The CDR3, cysteine through phenylalanine, is 15 amino acids long. This entry keeps only the CDR3 DNA: 45 bases, framed from base 1. The source of the sample is a study of siplizumab effects on memory and regulatory T cells (dated by TCRdb to the late 2010s). For context, the study as a whole: The study examined how the anti-CD2 antibody siplizumab affects alloreactive T-cell subsets in allogeneic mixed lymphocyte reactions built from human PBMCs. Broader findings and caveats from the paper: Among mappable alloreactive CD4+ clones, the Treg-derived fraction averaged approximately 63% with siplizumab versus roughly 25% in control reactions. Whether proliferating Tregs from siplizumab cultures actually had suppressive function was not functionally confirmed. Sequences below about 10^-5 frequency were poorly captured, so only a minor fraction of alloreactive clones could be mapped to unstimulated subsets. Unstimulated naive T cells appeared more diverse than memory T cells, and naive cells seemed to contribute substantially to the alloresponse. The cumulative frequency of alloreactive sequences traceable to unstimulated CD4+ memory T cells was significantly reduced by siplizumab. Roughly 75-97% of proliferating CD4+ or CD8+ clones could not be assigned a naive or memory phenotype.

Library construction relied on the immunoSEQ multiplex PCR assay. Around 9.9 x 10^4 TCR templates per sample were assayed by the deep sequencing platform. Genomic DNA extracted from sorted T cells was the material used for TCRbeta CDR3 sequencing. In the paper's pipeline: Clonal analysis of TCRbeta CDR3 data was done in the R programming language. Unstimulated samples were compared with post-reaction CFSE-low samples to define alloreactive CD4+ and CD8+ clones. By matching sequences to the repertoires of sorted unstimulated Treg and non-Treg cells, each alloreactive CD4+ clone was assigned a regulatory or non-regulatory origin. Held by TCRdb, this immuneACCESS table contains in-frame sequences only and omits some clones. Under half of the omission traces to an unresolved V gene where checked; the cause of the rest is unknown. V and J calls and clone size come straight from that table; D and trimming were deduced from the DNA. The sample table contains about 100,000 clones; only one count was recorded for about 91% of them. 0.13% to 0.15% of the sample goes to the ten largest clones.

TCRbeta CDR3 sequencing was performed on sorted unstimulated T cells and on proliferating T cells recovered from mixed lymphocyte reactions. Fresh whole blood from approximately ten HLA-typed healthy donors was used to isolate PBMCs. This sequence was found in a human donor in good health. The sequencing sample was made of CD4+ T cells sorted from blood. The sequence is built from TRBV6-5 and TRBJ1-6; TRBD1 might be the D gene, on 6 matching bases. Here is the DNA: TGTGCCAGCAGTCCAGAGGGGGGAAGCGATTCACCCCTCCACTTT. This gives the protein CASSPEGGSDSPLHF.